A selection of T cell receptor beta chains follows, all from one sample in a study of a mutant IDH1 vaccine in newly diagnosed glioma. Libraries were prepared by immunoSEQ multiplex PCR; TCRdb keeps only in-frame clonotypes and omits some of them. This sample has some 33,000 clones; around four fifths occur once, and the top ten carry around 24%. These receptors' targets are unknown. The sample in question was PBMCs, obtained from a glioma patient whose treatment included an IDH1 peptide vaccine. Source of these receptors: a man aged 25-45 years with glioma. The CDR3 runs from the conserved cysteine through the conserved F or W. The D gene is left open where the match is weak. Size is omitted from some rows. Given values are once, few, many or a class for expanded clones.

-,-,TRBV5-1,TRBJ1-1,CASSRAVDTEAFF,TGCGCCAGCAGCCGAGCGGTAGATACTGAAGCTTTCTTT
-,TRBD2,TRBV7-3,TRBJ2-2,CASSKGLAGPTGELFF,TGTGCCAGCAGCAAGGGACTAGCGGGACCCACCGGGGAGCTGTTTTTT
-,TRBD1,TRBV10-3,TRBJ2-2,CAIWDRDSNTGELFF,TGTGCCATCTGGGACAGGGATTCGAACACCGGGGAGCTGTTTTTT
-,-,TRBV13,TRBJ2-3,CASSPRGHTQYF,TGTGCCAGCAGCCCCAGGGGTCATACGCAGTATTTT
-,-,TRBV19,TRBJ1-5,CASRSGDWAGQPQHF,TGTGCCAGTAGATCGGGAGACTGGGCCGGTCAGCCCCAGCATTTT
-,-,TRBV5-4,TRBJ2-1,CASSADRGGYNEQFF,TGTGCCAGCAGCGCGGACCGGGGTGGATACAATGAGCAGTTCTTC
few,-,TRBV28,TRBJ2-7,CASSLEGHEQYF,TGTGCCAGCAGTTTAGAAGGCCACGAGCAGTACTTC
-,-,TRBV30,TRBJ2-5,CAWVRNRDTFQETQYF,TGTGCCTGGGTAAGAAACCGGGACACCTTTCAAGAGACCCAGTACTTC
-,-,TRBV5-1,TRBJ1-2,CASSTDTGLGGYTF,TGCGCCAGCAGCACCGATACAGGGTTGGGTGGCTACACCTTC
-,-,TRBV13,TRBJ1-6,CASSRGDDSPLHF,TGTGCCAGCAGCCGCGGGGACGATTCACCCCTCCACTTT
-,TRBD1,TRBV25-1,TRBJ1-3,CASSQGGGEPRNTIYF,TGTGCCAGCAGCCAAGGGGGCGGGGAGCCCCGAAACACCATATATTTT
-,-,TRBV7-9,TRBJ2-1,CASSFGDEQFF,TGTGCCAGCAGCTTCGGGGATGAGCAGTTCTTC
-,TRBD1,TRBV27,TRBJ2-7,CASSLRGQGFYEQYF,TGTGCCAGCAGTTTACGCGGACAGGGCTTCTACGAGCAGTACTTC
-,-,TRBV4-1,TRBJ2-1,CASSPLPTRPGGNEQFF,TGCGCCAGCAGCCCCCTCCCAACTAGGCCAGGGGGGAATGAGCAGTTCTTC
-,-,TRBV7-9,TRBJ1-3,CASRAASGNTIYF,TGTGCCAGCAGGGCAGCCTCTGGAAACACCATATATTTT
-,-,TRBV29-1,TRBJ1-1,CSVRTSPSEAFF,TGCAGCGTCAGGACCTCGCCTTCTGAAGCTTTCTTT
-,-,TRBV5-1,TRBJ2-7,CASSLYPSTGTYEQYF,TGCGCCAGCAGCTTGTACCCCTCCACCGGGACCTACGAGCAGTACTTC
-,-,TRBV6-5,TRBJ2-1,CASKKNKNEQFF,TGTGCCAGCAAAAAAAATAAGAATGAGCAGTTCTTC
few,TRBD1,TRBV4-3,TRBJ2-2,CASSHQAGTGMNTGELFF,TGCGCCAGCAGCCATCAAGCCGGGACAGGGATGAACACCGGGGAGCTGTTTTTT
-,-,TRBV19,TRBJ2-7,CASSHTTGLPYEQYF,TGTGCCAGTAGTCACACGACAGGACTTCCCTACGAGCAGTACTTC
-,TRBD1,TRBV2,TRBJ2-5,CASKEDRGSETQYF,TGTGCCAGCAAAGAGGACAGGGGGTCCGAGACCCAGTACTTC
-,-,TRBV9,TRBJ2-3,CASSVRSAGTDTQYF,TGTGCCAGCAGCGTAAGAAGCGCGGGGACAGATACGCAGTATTTT
-,TRBD1,TRBV6-4,TRBJ2-7,CASSATPDRSYEQYF,TGTGCCAGCAGTGCGACACCGGACAGGTCCTACGAGCAGTACTTC
once,-,TRBV2,TRBJ2-1,CASSVRPRERYNEQFF,TGTGCCAGCAGTGTCCGTCCCCGGGAACGATACAATGAGCAGTTCTTC
-,-,TRBV10-2,TRBJ2-7,CASSDGGYYEQYF,TGCGCCAGCAGTGATGGGGGCTACTACGAGCAGTACTTC
-,TRBD1,TRBV30,TRBJ1-2,CAWEKGQLANYGYTF,TGTGCCTGGGAGAAGGGACAGTTAGCTAACTATGGCTACACCTTC
-,TRBD1,TRBV27,TRBJ1-2,CASSLMGTGVFGYTF,TGTGCCAGCAGTTTAATGGGGACAGGGGTATTTGGCTACACCTTC
-,TRBD1,TRBV5-4,TRBJ1-6,CASSPRDRDNSPLHF,TGTGCCAGCAGCCCCCGGGACAGGGATAATTCACCCCTCCACTTT
-,-,TRBV4-1,TRBJ2-7,CASSQDEAWRNEQYF,TGCGCCAGCAGCCAAGACGAAGCGTGGCGGAACGAGCAGTACTTC
-,-,TRBV18,TRBJ1-6,CASSPGLPQGNSPLHF,TGTGCCAGCTCACCGGGACTTCCTCAGGGGAATTCACCCCTCCACTTT
-,-,TRBV4-1,TRBJ2-6,CASSQGGPGESSGANVLTF,TGCGCCAGCAGCCAAGGGGGGCCCGGAGAGAGCTCTGGGGCCAACGTCCTGACTTTC
-,-,TRBV10-3,TRBJ2-6,CAIRAGTPSGANVLTF,TGTGCCATCAGGGCAGGTACCCCCTCTGGGGCCAACGTCCTGACTTTC
once,TRBD1,TRBV7-8,TRBJ2-7,CASSPRDRGHEQYF,TGTGCCAGCAGCCCAAGGGACAGGGGGCACGAGCAGTACTTC
-,-,TRBV4-3,TRBJ1-2,CASSQEAAPNYGYTF,TGCGCCAGCAGCCAAGAAGCGGCACCAAACTATGGCTACACCTTC
-,TRBD2,TRBV5-1,TRBJ2-3,CASLAEGAGGPVSADTQYF,TGCGCCAGCCTAGCAGAGGGGGCGGGGGGGCCTGTCTCGGCAGATACGCAGTATTTT
-,-,TRBV6-5,TRBJ1-1,CASSPTAANTEAFF,TGTGCCAGCAGCCCGACAGCGGCGAACACTGAAGCTTTCTTT
-,-,TRBV5-1,TRBJ2-2,CASSLDEVSNTGELFF,TGCGCCAGCAGCCTGGATGAGGTGTCGAACACCGGGGAGCTGTTTTTT
few,-,TRBV6-6,TRBJ1-3,CASSLGRGSSGNTIYF,TGTGCCAGCAGTTTAGGCAGGGGATCTTCTGGAAACACCATATATTTT
-,-,TRBV2,TRBJ1-6,CASSEALGSTNSPLHF,TGTGCCAGCAGTGAAGCGCTTGGCAGCACCAATTCACCCCTCCACTTT
-,-,TRBV30,TRBJ2-5,CAWRIDQETQYF,TGTGCCTGGAGGATCGATCAAGAGACCCAGTACTTC
-,-,TRBV6-5,TRBJ2-7,CASSYSPLGGEQYF,TGTGCCAGCAGTTACTCCCCTCTTGGAGGCGAGCAGTACTTC
once,-,TRBV30,TRBJ2-1,CAWSGGQGEQFF,TGTGCCTGGAGTGGGGGGCAGGGAGAGCAGTTCTTC